This passage covers 29 T cell receptor beta chains from one sample sequenced in a study of blood T cell repertoires in COVID-19. Profiling relied on immunoSEQ multiplex PCR, and the TCRdb table lists in-frame clones only, not all of them. The sample lists some 60,000 clones; 91% were seen once. Sequencing used peripheral blood. The receptors derive from a man between 60 and 70 years old with acute or convalescent COVID-19.

The V gene is TRBV28, the J gene TRBJ2-2; no definite D call. Trimming removed 5 bases at V and 0 bases at J, with 10 bases between. The CDR3 length is 15 residues. Germline lookup yields CDR1 MDHEN and CDR2 SYDVKM. CDR3 protein: CASSVSLANTGELFF. CDR3 sequence (DNA): TGTGCCAGCAGTGTGTCGCTAGCGAACACCGGGGAGCTGTTTTTT. Full variable domain (missing parts from reference TRBV28 and TRBJ2-2): DVKVTQSSRYLVKRTGEKVFLECVQDMDHENMFWYRQDPGLGLRLIYFSYDVKMKEKGDIPEGYSVSREKKERFSLILESASTNQTSMYLCASSVSLANTGELFFGEGSRLTVL.

CDR3 amino acids: CASSRDRNTEAFF. CDR3 bases: TGTGCCAGCAGCCGGGACAGGAACACTGAAGCTTTCTTT. V and J are TRBV7-3 and TRBJ1-1, with 7 bases aligning to TRBD1. CDR1 SGHTA and CDR2 FQGTGA come from the germline V gene. The CDR3 runs 13 residues. Unmatched junction bases numbered 1, after V lost 5 bases and J lost 1 base. The whole variable domain, filled in from reference TRBV7-3 and TRBJ1-1, reads GAGVSQTPSNKVTEKGKYVELRCDPISGHTALYWYRQSLGQGPEFLIYFQGTGAADDSGLPNDRFFAVRPEGSVSTLKIQRTERGDSAVYLCASSRDRNTEAFFGQGTRLTVV.

The rearrangement uses TRBV30 and TRBJ2-5, with D possibly being TRBD1 (5 bases). V shed 3 bases and J shed 5 bases, with 22 bases lying between them. The CDR3 consists of 16 residues. The germline gives CDR1 GTSNPN, CDR2 SVGIG (reference sequence). For the CDR3, the DNA is TGTGCCTGGAGCGCCATCTCTTTGGCAGGGCAGGAGACCCAGTACTTC. Translation: CAWSAISLAGQETQYF. Drawing the rest from reference TRBV30 and TRBJ2-5, the complete variable domain is SQTIHQWPATLVQPVGSPLSLECTVEGTSNPNLYWYRQAAGRGLQLLFYSVGIGQISSEVPQNLSASRPQDRQFILSSKKLLLSDSGFYLCAWSAISLAGQETQYFGPGTRLLVL.

This clone is a singleton in its sample. The V and J genes are TRBV27 and TRBJ2-7; 8 bases match TRBD1. The ends lost 3 bases at V and 4 bases at J; junction bases unmatched: 8. This CDR3 contains 15 residues. Germline V gives CDR1 MNHEY, CDR2 SMNVEV (reference sequence). The DNA of the CDR3 is TGTGCCAGCAGTTTGCTTTGGGACAGGACTTACGAGCAGTACTTC. Translating gives CASSLLWDRTYEQYF.

With regard to this clone: One junction end disagrees with the germline gene, perhaps due to a read error. The rearrangement joins TRBV7-7 to TRBJ2-1, with D tentatively TRBD2 (6 bases). Germline V gene lookup returns CDR1 SSHAT and CDR2 FNYEAQ (reference sequence). This CDR3 is 17 amino acids long. For the CDR3, the DNA is TGTGCTAGCAGCTTAGAAGCGGGCATAAGCTCCTACAATGAGCAGTTCTTC. Translation: CASSLEAGISSYNEQFF.

The rearrangement links TRBV5-6 to TRBJ1-1, with D perhaps matching TRBD1 (5 bases). Germline V CDR1 and CDR2: SGHDT, YYEEEE. The CDR3 sequence is 13 residues long. V was cut by 5 bases and J by 1 base, with 9 bases left in between. The CDR3 sequence is CASRDTGNTEAFF. The CDR3 DNA follows: TGTGCCAGCAGGGACACAGGGAACACTGAAGCTTTCTTT.

This clone came up once. The CDR3 is CASSLSSGVYNEQFF. In DNA, the CDR3 is TGCGCCAGCAGCTTGTCTAGCGGGGTGTACAATGAGCAGTTCTTC. The chain joins TRBV5-1 to TRBJ2-1, with 9 bases matching TRBD2. The ends lost 1 base at V and 4 bases at J; junction bases unmatched: 3. Germline V CDR1 and CDR2: SGHRS, YFSETQ. The length of the CDR3 is 15 residues.

This clone was seen once. V gene TRBV9 combines with J gene TRBJ2-2; the D gene is possibly TRBD1 (6 bases). V was cut by 3 bases and J by 3 bases, with 9 bases left in between. Germline CDR1 reads SGDLS; CDR2 reads YYNGEE. The CDR3 is made up of 14 amino acids. The CDR3 DNA follows: TGTGCCAGCAGCGCAAGACAGGACACCGGGGAGCTGTTTTTT. This codes for CASSARQDTGELFF.

The chain combines TRBV28 with TRBJ1-5, with 7 bases aligning to TRBD1. Germline V gene lookup returns CDR1 MDHEN and CDR2 SYDVKM. Unmatched junction bases numbered 10, after V lost 8 bases and J lost 3 bases. This CDR3 comprises 15 residues. CDR3 in amino acids: CASVPVTGYNQPQHF. In DNA form, the CDR3 reads TGTGCCAGCGTCCCGGTGACAGGGTACAATCAGCCCCAGCATTTT.

The chain uses TRBV19 and TRBJ1-3, with D tentatively TRBD1 (6 bases). This CDR3 spans 16 amino acids. Germline lookup yields CDR1 LNHDA and CDR2 SQIVND (reference sequence). Trimming shortened V by 5 bases and J by 1 base, and 15 bases separated the two germline ends. The CDR3 reads CASSAQQGTSGNTIYF. CDR3 sequence (DNA): TGTGCCAGTAGTGCCCAACAGGGTACGTCTGGAAACACCATATATTTT.

For this clone: The sample holds other DNA sequences that translate to the same CDR3. This chain connects TRBV7-2 to TRBJ2-3, with 7 bases identical to TRBD1. V was pared by 5 bases and J by 2 bases, with 7 bases of the junction left unmatched. Germline V gene data show CDR1 as SGHTA and CDR2 as FQGNSA. This CDR3 is built from 15 residues. The CDR3 DNA reads as TGTGCCAGCAGCCCCGGGACAGTCTTCACAGATACGCAGTATTTT. The encoded protein is CASSPGTVFTDTQYF.

The chain uses TRBV6-2 or TRBV6-3 and TRBJ1-1; the D gene is possibly TRBD1 (5 bases). CDR3 size: 12 residues. Trimming cost V 4 bases and J 8 bases, with 11 bases left between them. Germline loops: CDR1 MNHEY, CDR2 SVGEGT. The CDR3 region is CASSSSNREAFF. In nucleotides, the CDR3 is TGTGCCAGCAGTTCTTCAAACAGGGAAGCTTTCTTT.

The rearrangement uses TRBV15 and TRBJ2-3; maybe TRBD2 (5 bases). The germline CDR1 and CDR2 sequences are LNHNV and YYDKDF (reference sequence). Trimming shortened V by 5 bases and J by 0 bases, and 12 bases separated the two germline ends. The CDR3 has 15 residues. The CDR3, as DNA: TGTGCCACCAGCGAAGGGAGTTACAGCACAGATACGCAGTATTTT. Amino acids: CATSEGSYSTDTQYF.

This chain joins TRBV6-5 and TRBJ2-2, with TRBD1 matching over 7 bases. This CDR3 region has 14 residues. Trimming at V came to 6 bases and at J to 6 bases, leaving 7 bases not matched to a gene. The germline V gene has CDR1 MNHEY and CDR2 SVGAGI. The CDR3 sequence is CASRETGRAGELFF. CDR3 nucleotide sequence: TGTGCCAGCAGGGAGACAGGGCGGGCCGGGGAGCTGTTTTTT.

The chain has TRBV6-5 and TRBJ1-4, with a possible D match to TRBD1 (6 bases). The CDR3 has 15 amino acids. V was cut by 6 bases and J by 8 bases, with 19 bases left in between. Per the germline V gene, CDR1 is MNHEY and CDR2 is SVGAGI. The CDR3 is CASRRGLYKVEKLFF. In DNA, the CDR3 is TGTGCCAGCAGAAGGGGGTTGTATAAGGTGGAAAAACTGTTTTTT.

The chain links TRBV11-3 to TRBJ2-7; unclear D gene. The CDR3 loop spans 14 amino acids. The ends were cut back, 3 bases at V and 0 bases at J, with 9 bases in the middle. The V gene's germline CDR1 is SGHNT and CDR2 YENEEA. CDR3: CASSFAVSSYEQYF. CDR3 nucleotides: TGTGCCAGCAGCTTTGCGGTCAGCTCCTACGAGCAGTACTTC. The complete variable domain, with remaining parts taken from reference TRBV11-3 and TRBJ2-7, reads EAGVVQSPRYKIIEKKQPVAFWCNPISGHNTLYWYLQNLGQGPELLIRYENEEAVDDSQLPKDRFSAERLKGVDSTLKIQPAELGDSAVYLCASSFAVSSYEQYFGPGTRLTVT.

The genes are TRBV2 and TRBJ1-2; 7 bases align to TRBD1. Germline V lookup: CDR1 SNHLY, CDR2 FYNNEI. The ends lost 8 bases at V and 8 bases at J; junction bases unmatched: 11. The CDR3 covers 13 residues. This chain's CDR3 is CASDLTGSEGYTF. The CDR3 coding sequence is TGTGCCAGCGACCTGACAGGGTCGGAAGGCTACACCTTC.

This chain connects TRBV9 to TRBJ2-3; possibly TRBD2 for D (5 bases). This CDR3 is built from 15 residues. Germline loops: CDR1 SGDLS, CDR2 YYNGEE. Trimming removed 4 bases at V and 0 bases at J, with 12 bases between. The CDR3 sequence is CASSPQAASTDTQYF. The CDR3 DNA sequence: TGTGCCAGCAGCCCACAAGCGGCTAGCACAGATACGCAGTATTTT.

V and J are TRBV7-2 and TRBJ2-1, with D possibly being TRBD2 (5 bases). Germline V CDR1 and CDR2: SGHTA, FQGNSA. CDR3 length equals 14 residues. Trimming pared 6 bases from V and 8 bases from J, leaving 17 bases between. CDR3 nucleotide sequence: TGTGCCAGCAGTGTCAGCGGTATTAACCATGAGCAGTTCTTC. It yields the protein CASSVSGINHEQFF.

The sample holds one count of this clone. This chain links TRBV3-1 (or the pseudogene TRBV3-2) with TRBJ2-5, with 13 bases aligning to TRBD2. Germline values: CDR1 LGHDT, CDR2 YNNKEL (reference sequence). The CDR3 has 16 residues. V shed 1 base, J shed 5 bases, and the junction held 4 bases outside the gene matches. CDR3 protein: CASSQGLAGGRETQYF. CDR3 nucleotide sequence: TGTGCCAGCAGCCAAGGACTAGCGGGAGGTCGGGAGACCCAGTACTTC.

This clone was detected once. The rearrangement uses TRBV4-3 and TRBJ2-6; 8 nucleotides agree with TRBD2. The CDR3 loop spans 15 amino acids. The V segment lost 4 bases and the J segment 2 bases; nucleotides outside the gene matches: 1. Germline V gene sequence: CDR1 LGHNA, CDR2 YSLEER. CDR3 in DNA: TGCGCCAGCAGCCCAGCGGGGGCTGGGGCCAACGTCCTGACTTTC. This codes for CASSPAGAGANVLTF.

J is TRBJ1-4 and V is TRBV6-6; 10 nucleotides line up with TRBD1. V was pared by 5 bases and J by 6 bases, with 3 bases of the junction left unmatched. Germline CDR1 is MNHNY and CDR2 is SVGAGI (reference sequence). The CDR3 sequence is 14 residues long. CDR3 protein: CASSKGTGDEKLFF. CDR3 bases: TGTGCCAGCAGTAAAGGGACAGGGGATGAAAAACTGTTTTTT.

The chain recombines TRBV4-3 with TRBJ2-1; 13 bases agree with TRBD2. V trimming: 0 bases; J trimming: 2 bases; junction bases outside the gene matches: 4. The CDR3 is made up of 18 amino acids. CDR1 and CDR2 (germline): LGHNA, YSLEER. CDR3 nucleotide sequence: TGCGCCAGCAGCCAAGAGGGACTAGCGGGGAAGCCCTACAATGAGCAGTTCTTC. This translates into CASSQEGLAGKPYNEQFF.

V usage is TRBV3-1 (or the pseudogene TRBV3-2) and J usage is TRBJ2-7, with unresolved D. The CDR3 is made up of 13 amino acids. V was pared by 5 bases and J by 4 bases, with 12 bases between. From germline, CDR1 is LGHDT and CDR2 YNNKEL (reference sequence). The CDR3 nucleotides are TGTGCCAGCAGCAGCCTCCGGTGGTACGAGCAGTACTTC. This translates into CASSSLRWYEQYF.

The gene calls are TRBV6-5 and TRBJ2-1; 13 positions match TRBD2. The CDR3 is 15 amino acids. Germline V gene data show CDR1 as MNHEY and CDR2 as SVGAGI. With V trimmed by 6 bases and J by 7 bases, 6 bases remained unmatched. The CDR3 protein is CASRYGLAGVNEQFF. DNA of the CDR3: TGTGCCAGCAGATATGGACTAGCGGGAGTGAATGAGCAGTTCTTC.

V gene TRBV2 combines with J gene TRBJ2-5; the D gene is possibly TRBD2 (6 bases). CDR1 and CDR2 from the germline V gene are SNHLY and FYNNEI. The CDR3 is made up of 14 amino acids. Trimming removed 6 bases at V and 2 bases at J, with 13 bases between. The CDR3 here is CASRGLPVQETQYF. In nucleotides, the CDR3 is TGTGCCAGCAGAGGACTACCAGTTCAAGAGACCCAGTACTTC.

The V and J genes are TRBV6-2 or TRBV6-3 and TRBJ1-2, with D unresolved. V was shortened by 4 bases and J by 2 bases, with 5 bases between the two germline ends. CDR3 length: 12 amino acids. Germline CDR1 is MNHEY and CDR2 is SVGEGT. The chain's CDR3 is CASSFQNYGYTF. CDR3 DNA sequence: TGTGCCAGCAGTTTCCAGAACTATGGCTACACCTTC.

This clone appeared a few times. CDR3 residues: CASSELRTSGHEQFF. The CDR3 DNA reads TGTGCCAGCAGTGAATTGAGGACTAGCGGCCATGAGCAGTTCTTC. This chain joins TRBV6-1 and TRBJ2-1; 10 bases are a match to TRBD2. The junction had 6 bases not matched to a gene; V was cut back by 2 bases and J by 8 bases. The CDR3 covers 15 residues. Germline assignment: CDR1 MNHNS and CDR2 SASEGT.

The V call is TRBV12-5, the J call TRBJ2-7, with D possibly matching TRBD2 (5 bases). V dropped 5 bases and J dropped 0 bases, with 11 bases sitting between them. The CDR3 sequence is 14 residues long. Germline CDR1 LGHNT, CDR2 FRNRAP. CDR3 in amino acids: CASGPTGSSYEQYF. CDR3 coding DNA: TGTGCTAGTGGTCCTACGGGGAGCTCCTACGAGCAGTACTTC.